These T cell receptor beta chains were read from a single sample in a study of T-cell reconstitution after alpha-beta-depleted transplantation in children. TCRdb independently ran MiXCR on the PCR reads; one entry per CDR3 protein. In the table there are about 980,000 distinct CDR3 sequences, about 29% of which are singletons. Sequencing was performed on PBMCs, mostly from graft donor cells, taken 360 days after TCRalphabeta/CD19-depleted stem cell transplant. All receptors come from a boy in the first two years of life who had a stem cell transplant for SCID, so the T cells may come from the graft donor. CDR3s include the opening cysteine and the closing phenylalanine or tryptophan. D genes are given only for firm matches. Clone size is stated in some rows and not others, as once, few, many or a class when expanded.

D gene: TRBD2
V gene: TRBV15
J gene: TRBJ2-1
clone size: -
CDR3 protein: CATSRDLRTSRTYNEQFF
CDR3 DNA: TGTGCCACCAGCAGAGACCTTCGGACTAGCCGAACTTACAATGAGCAGTTCTTC

D gene: -
V gene: TRBV10-2
J gene: TRBJ2-5
clone size: few
CDR3 protein: CASSENYQETQYF
CDR3 DNA: TGCGCCAGCAGTGAGAATTATCAAGAGACCCAGTACTTC

D gene: TRBD1
V gene: TRBV7-2
J gene: TRBJ1-2
clone size: -
CDR3 protein: CASSFDREIYGYTF
CDR3 DNA: TGTGCCAGCAGCTTCGACAGGGAGATCTATGGCTACACCTTC

D gene: -
V gene: TRBV6-1
J gene: TRBJ1-2
clone size: -
CDR3 protein: CASSEAYSYTF
CDR3 DNA: TGTGCCAGCAGTGAAGCTTATAGCTACACCTTC

D gene: -
V gene: TRBV7-6
J gene: TRBJ2-3
clone size: -
CDR3 protein: CASSFFSTGGGDTQYF
CDR3 DNA: TGTGCCAGCAGCTTTTTCTCGACAGGTGGGGGAGATACGCAGTATTTT

D gene: -
V gene: TRBV29-1
J gene: TRBJ2-1
clone size: few
CDR3 protein: CSVTTGRQNLGNEQFF
CDR3 DNA: TGCAGCGTTACGACGGGACGGCAGAATTTAGGCAATGAGCAGTTCTTC

D gene: TRBD1
V gene: TRBV6-1
J gene: TRBJ2-3
clone size: few
CDR3 protein: CASSRGTGGVGTDTQYF
CDR3 DNA: TGTGCCAGCAGCCGCGGCACAGGGGGCGTAGGTACAGATACGCAGTATTTT

D gene: -
V gene: TRBV12-3/TRBV12-4
J gene: TRBJ2-5
clone size: few
CDR3 protein: CASTLLPPGMGETQYF
CDR3 DNA: TGTGCCAGCACCTTATTGCCCCCAGGGATGGGAGAGACCCAGTACTTC

D gene: -
V gene: TRBV7-2
J gene: TRBJ2-1
clone size: -
CDR3 protein: CASSLTIGEVDEQFF
CDR3 DNA: TGTGCCAGCAGCTTAACAATCGGGGAAGTCGATGAGCAGTTCTTC

D gene: -
V gene: TRBV7-6
J gene: TRBJ2-3
clone size: few
CDR3 protein: CASSFPVFNTDTQYF
CDR3 DNA: TGTGCCAGCAGCTTCCCGGTTTTTAACACAGATACGCAGTATTTT

D gene: -
V gene: TRBV28
J gene: TRBJ1-6
clone size: -
CDR3 protein: CASSWIGGDNSPLHF
CDR3 DNA: TGTGCCAGCAGTTGGATAGGGGGTGATAATTCACCCCTCCACTTT

D gene: TRBD1
V gene: TRBV5-1
J gene: TRBJ2-1
clone size: -
CDR3 protein: CASSLIPGQGNNEQFF
CDR3 DNA: TGCGCCAGCAGCTTGATACCGGGACAGGGCAACAATGAGCAGTTCTTC

D gene: TRBD2
V gene: TRBV11-2
J gene: TRBJ2-2
clone size: few
CDR3 protein: CASSSYTPGLGSNTGELFF
CDR3 DNA: TGTGCCAGCAGCTCTTATACCCCGGGACTAGGCTCGAACACCGGGGAGCTGTTTTTT

D gene: -
V gene: TRBV12-3/TRBV12-4
J gene: TRBJ2-5
clone size: -
CDR3 protein: CASSLSVLWETQYF
CDR3 DNA: TGTGCCAGCAGTTTATCAGTACTTTGGGAGACCCAGTACTTC

D gene: TRBD1
V gene: TRBV11-1
J gene: TRBJ2-6
clone size: -
CDR3 protein: CASSLARTGTPSSGANVLTF
CDR3 DNA: TGTGCCAGCAGCTTAGCGAGGACAGGAACACCGAGCTCTGGGGCCAACGTCCTGACTTTC

D gene: -
V gene: TRBV7-2
J gene: TRBJ1-6
clone size: -
CDR3 protein: CASSFSVESGSPLHF
CDR3 DNA: TGTGCCAGCAGCTTTTCGGTGGAGAGTGGTTCACCCCTCCACTTT

D gene: -
V gene: TRBV4-2
J gene: TRBJ1-4
clone size: few
CDR3 protein: CASSPAWNRAGDEKLFF
CDR3 DNA: TGTGCCAGCAGCCCCGCCTGGAACAGGGCAGGAGATGAAAAACTGTTTTTT

D gene: TRBD2
V gene: TRBV20-1
J gene: TRBJ2-1
clone size: -
CDR3 protein: CSARLAGDNEQFF
CDR3 DNA: TGCAGTGCTAGACTAGCGGGGGACAATGAGCAGTTCTTC

D gene: -
V gene: TRBV7-2
J gene: TRBJ2-1
clone size: few
CDR3 protein: CASSLTGLAQFF
CDR3 DNA: TGTGCCAGCAGCTTAACAGGTCTGGCGCAGTTCTTC

D gene: TRBD1
V gene: TRBV5-6
J gene: TRBJ2-7
clone size: few
CDR3 protein: CASSFMRDRDHEQYF
CDR3 DNA: TGTGCCAGCAGCTTTATGAGGGACAGGGACCACGAGCAGTACTTC

D gene: -
V gene: TRBV5-1
J gene: TRBJ1-1
clone size: -
CDR3 protein: CASSLESKNTEAFF
CDR3 DNA: TGCGCCAGCAGCTTGGAGTCCAAAAACACTGAAGCTTTCTTT

D gene: TRBD1
V gene: TRBV20-1
J gene: TRBJ1-1
clone size: -
CDR3 protein: CSAKRQGVEAFF
CDR3 DNA: TGCAGTGCTAAGCGACAGGGAGTAGAAGCTTTCTTT

D gene: -
V gene: TRBV15
J gene: TRBJ2-3
clone size: -
CDR3 protein: CATSLRGDTQYF
CDR3 DNA: TGTGCCACCAGCCTTAGGGGGGATACGCAGTATTTT

D gene: TRBD1
V gene: TRBV5-1
J gene: TRBJ1-3
clone size: -
CDR3 protein: CASSSSGQGGGNTIYF
CDR3 DNA: TGCGCCAGCAGTTCTTCCGGACAGGGCGGCGGAAACACCATATATTTT

D gene: -
V gene: TRBV28
J gene: TRBJ2-4
clone size: few
CDR3 protein: CASSEWGIQYF
CDR3 DNA: TGTGCCAGCAGTGAATGGGGCATTCAGTACTTC

D gene: -
V gene: TRBV5-1
J gene: TRBJ1-1
clone size: -
CDR3 protein: CASSWGDGFNEAFF
CDR3 DNA: TGCGCCAGCAGCTGGGGGGACGGCTTCAACGAAGCTTTCTTT

D gene: -
V gene: TRBV7-9
J gene: TRBJ1-6
clone size: -
CDR3 protein: CASSTYQDSPLHF
CDR3 DNA: TGTGCCAGCAGCACCTACCAGGATTCACCCCTCCACTTT

D gene: -
V gene: TRBV6-5
J gene: TRBJ2-7
clone size: -
CDR3 protein: CASNYGRPPDEQYF
CDR3 DNA: TGTGCCAGCAATTACGGCCGGCCGCCGGACGAGCAGTACTTC

D gene: TRBD2
V gene: TRBV6-2/TRBV6-3
J gene: TRBJ2-7
clone size: -
CDR3 protein: CASSSLRGEVTYEQYF
CDR3 DNA: TGTGCCAGCAGCTCGCTCCGGGGGGAGGTAACCTACGAGCAGTACTTC

D gene: -
V gene: TRBV7-6
J gene: TRBJ2-1
clone size: -
CDR3 protein: CASSLGQVSDEQFF
CDR3 DNA: TGTGCCAGCAGCTTAGGACAGGTATCCGATGAGCAGTTCTTC

D gene: -
V gene: TRBV24-1
J gene: TRBJ2-1
clone size: few
CDR3 protein: CATSGQLSFNEQFF
CDR3 DNA: TGTGCCACCAGTGGACAGCTTTCCTTCAATGAGCAGTTCTTC

D gene: -
V gene: TRBV28
J gene: TRBJ2-7
clone size: -
CDR3 protein: CASSSLAEQYF
CDR3 DNA: TGTGCCAGCAGCTCCCTGGCTGAGCAGTACTTC

D gene: -
V gene: TRBV28
J gene: TRBJ2-5
clone size: -
CDR3 protein: CASSFGVPETQYF
CDR3 DNA: TGTGCCAGCAGTTTCGGGGTCCCAGAGACCCAGTACTTC

D gene: -
V gene: TRBV12-3/TRBV12-4
J gene: TRBJ1-1
clone size: -
CDR3 protein: CASSPNKLINTEAFF
CDR3 DNA: TGTGCCAGCAGCCCCAACAAGTTAATTAACACTGAAGCTTTCTTT

D gene: -
V gene: TRBV6-5
J gene: TRBJ2-6
clone size: -
CDR3 protein: CASSLESGANVLTF
CDR3 DNA: TGTGCCAGCAGTTTGGAGTCTGGGGCCAACGTCCTGACTTTC

D gene: -
V gene: TRBV7-8
J gene: TRBJ1-6
clone size: -
CDR3 protein: CASSPLQGVYNSPLHF
CDR3 DNA: TGTGCCAGCAGCCCTCTACAGGGCGTCTATAATTCACCCCTCCACTTT

D gene: TRBD1
V gene: TRBV29-1
J gene: TRBJ1-2
clone size: -
CDR3 protein: CSVFPGQGTGGYTF
CDR3 DNA: TGCAGCGTTTTTCCGGGACAGGGGACCGGCGGCTACACCTTC

D gene: TRBD1
V gene: TRBV27
J gene: TRBJ2-3
clone size: -
CDR3 protein: CASSLGNRDRGTDTQYF
CDR3 DNA: TGTGCCAGCAGCTTGGGGAACCGGGACAGGGGCACAGATACGCAGTATTTT

D gene: TRBD1
V gene: TRBV20-1
J gene: TRBJ1-2
clone size: once
CDR3 protein: CSVGDRVKGGYTF
CDR3 DNA: TGCAGTGTAGGGGACAGGGTAAAGGGCGGCTACACCTTC

D gene: -
V gene: TRBV5-1
J gene: TRBJ2-7
clone size: -
CDR3 protein: CASSAQGAPYEQYF
CDR3 DNA: TGCGCCAGCAGCGCCCAGGGCGCCCCCTACGAGCAGTACTTC

D gene: TRBD2
V gene: TRBV4-3
J gene: TRBJ2-3
clone size: few
CDR3 protein: CASSQVFSGGAIDTQYF
CDR3 DNA: TGCGCCAGCAGCCAAGTATTCAGCGGGGGGGCCATAGATACGCAGTATTTT

D gene: TRBD1
V gene: TRBV7-3
J gene: TRBJ2-2
clone size: -
CDR3 protein: CASSFTSTGTDFGELFF
CDR3 DNA: TGTGCCAGCAGCTTTACATCGACAGGGACCGATTTCGGGGAGCTGTTTTTT

D gene: TRBD1
V gene: TRBV4-3
J gene: TRBJ2-2
clone size: many
CDR3 protein: CASSQADRVGGELFF
CDR3 DNA: TGCGCCAGCAGCCAAGCAGACAGGGTGGGCGGGGAGCTGTTTTTT

D gene: TRBD1
V gene: TRBV24-1
J gene: TRBJ2-1
clone size: -
CDR3 protein: CATSDPDRDDNEQFF
CDR3 DNA: TGTGCCACCAGTGACCCGGACAGGGACGACAATGAGCAGTTCTTC

D gene: -
V gene: TRBV3-1
J gene: TRBJ1-6
clone size: -
CDR3 protein: CASSHVHGRNSPLHF
CDR3 DNA: TGTGCCAGCAGCCATGTCCATGGCCGCAATTCACCCCTCCACTTT

D gene: -
V gene: TRBV11-2
J gene: TRBJ1-2
clone size: many
CDR3 protein: CASSPWDGVRGYTF
CDR3 DNA: TGTGCCAGCAGCCCTTGGGATGGGGTCCGCGGCTACACCTTC

D gene: -
V gene: TRBV9
J gene: TRBJ2-1
clone size: -
CDR3 protein: CASSAIQGPYNEQFF
CDR3 DNA: TGTGCCAGCAGCGCAATACAGGGACCCTACAATGAGCAGTTCTTC

D gene: TRBD1
V gene: TRBV29-1
J gene: TRBJ2-5
clone size: -
CDR3 protein: CSVGQGDRETQYF
CDR3 DNA: TGCAGCGTCGGACAGGGGGACAGGGAGACCCAGTACTTC

D gene: -
V gene: TRBV7-2
J gene: TRBJ2-1
clone size: few
CDR3 protein: CASSPSHLSSYNEQFF
CDR3 DNA: TGTGCCAGCAGCCCAAGCCACCTTAGCTCCTACAATGAGCAGTTCTTC

D gene: -
V gene: TRBV29-1
J gene: TRBJ1-1
clone size: few
CDR3 protein: CSGAGNTEAFF
CDR3 DNA: TGCAGCGGCGCCGGAAACACTGAAGCTTTCTTT

D gene: -
V gene: TRBV5-1
J gene: TRBJ1-5
clone size: once
CDR3 protein: CASSPGRGGNSNQPQHF
CDR3 DNA: TGCGCCAGCAGCCCTGGTCGGGGGGGGAATAGCAATCAGCCCCAGCATTTT

D gene: TRBD1
V gene: TRBV18
J gene: TRBJ2-3
clone size: few
CDR3 protein: CASRQGRTVTDTQYF
CDR3 DNA: TGTGCCAGCCGACAGGGGAGGACTGTGACAGATACGCAGTATTTT

D gene: -
V gene: TRBV28
J gene: TRBJ1-6
clone size: -
CDR3 protein: CASQGDSPLHF
CDR3 DNA: TGTGCCAGTCAGGGAGATTCACCCCTCCACTTT

D gene: -
V gene: TRBV29-1
J gene: TRBJ2-3
clone size: many
CDR3 protein: CSVVRGASTDTQYF
CDR3 DNA: TGCAGCGTTGTCCGGGGGGCCAGCACAGATACGCAGTATTTT

D gene: -
V gene: TRBV12-5
J gene: TRBJ1-5
clone size: -
CDR3 protein: CASGSLGMGGTNQPQHF
CDR3 DNA: TGTGCTAGTGGCTCTCTGGGTATGGGGGGAACTAATCAGCCCCAGCATTTT